A selection of T cell receptor beta chains follows, all from one sample in a study of OX40 agonist ivuxolimab in advanced cancers. Generated by immunoSEQ multiplex PCR, the TCRdb table keeps only in-frame clones and is missing some. The sample holds 95,000 to 100,000 clones, about four fifths seen once. Sample: CD4+ or CD8+ T cells sorted from blood, taken in a trial of the OX40 agonist ivuxolimab. Receptors originate from an adult with an advanced solid tumor such as melanoma, head and neck, liver or kidney cancer. Each CDR3 is given with its conserved first and last residue. Fields, in order: D gene, J gene, clone size, V gene, CDR3 protein, CDR3 DNA. A D gene is named only where the DNA matches it firmly. Some rows mark clone size as missing; the rest say once, few, many or name a class of expanded clone.

.,TRBJ2-5,.,TRBV7-2,CASSFYSQETQYF,TGTGCCAGCAGCTTCTACAGTCAAGAGACCCAGTACTTC
.,TRBJ1-2,.,TRBV5-4,CASSLTDYGYTF,TGTGCCAGCAGCTTGACGGACTATGGCTACACCTTC
TRBD1,TRBJ1-1,.,TRBV28,CATSHRDSEAFF,TGTGCCACCTCCCACAGGGACAGTGAAGCTTTCTTT
.,TRBJ2-3,.,TRBV25-1,CASSERGSTDTQYF,TGTGCCAGCAGTGAACGGGGAAGCACAGATACGCAGTATTTT
.,TRBJ2-6,.,TRBV29-1,CSVDASGANVLTF,TGCAGCGTTGACGCTTCTGGGGCCAACGTCCTGACTTTC
.,TRBJ1-5,.,TRBV4-1,CASSQPGGPYQPQHF,TGCGCCAGCAGCCAACCCGGGGGCCCATATCAGCCCCAGCATTTT
TRBD1,TRBJ1-2,.,TRBV11-2,CASSSYRGRSNGYTF,TGTGCCAGCAGCTCGTACAGGGGGCGCTCAAATGGCTACACCTTC
.,TRBJ1-1,.,TRBV6-5,CASSLLEDTEAFF,TGTGCCAGCAGCCTACTTGAGGACACTGAAGCTTTCTTT
.,TRBJ2-3,once,TRBV11-2,CASSTRPGGTDTQYF,TGTGCCAGCAGCACCCGACCTGGGGGCACAGATACGCAGTATTTT
TRBD2,TRBJ2-4,few,TRBV5-1,CASSFGSGSLAKNIQYF,TGCGCCAGCAGCTTCGGGAGCGGGAGTCTAGCCAAAAACATTCAGTACTTC
.,TRBJ1-5,.,TRBV28,CASSLSGRQPQHF,TGTGCCAGCAGTTTGTCAGGGAGGCAGCCCCAGCATTTT
.,TRBJ2-2,.,TRBV10-2,CASRVNSGELFF,TGCGCCAGCAGGGTTAACAGCGGGGAGCTGTTTTTT
TRBD1,TRBJ2-5,once,TRBV18,CASSRQGETQYF,TGTGCCAGCTCACGACAGGGAGAGACCCAGTACTTC
.,TRBJ2-5,.,TRBV19,CASSPVGGTQETQYF,TGTGCCAGTAGTCCGGTCGGGGGAACCCAAGAGACCCAGTACTTC
.,TRBJ2-3,.,TRBV19,CASSAPRGGTDTQYF,TGTGCCAGTAGCGCCCCCCGGGGAGGCACAGATACGCAGTATTTT
TRBD1,TRBJ1-2,.,TRBV7-9,CASSLAGTGQSYGYTF,TGTGCCAGCAGCTTAGCTGGGACAGGGCAATCCTATGGCTACACCTTC
.,TRBJ1-1,.,TRBV6-4,CASSITNKAFF,TGTGCCAGCAGCATCACCAATAAAGCTTTCTTT
.,TRBJ2-1,.,TRBV5-6,CASSQPARAEIYNEQFF,TGTGCCAGCAGTCAACCCGCAAGGGCGGAGATCTACAATGAGCAGTTCTTC
.,TRBJ1-6,few,TRBV28,CASSPAGDSPLHF,TGTGCCAGCAGTCCCGCCGGGGATTCACCCCTCCACTTT
.,TRBJ2-1,.,TRBV5-1,CASSNNYNEQFF,TGCGCCAGCAGCAATAACTACAATGAGCAGTTCTTC
TRBD1,TRBJ2-7,.,TRBV28,CASSLSGTVHYEQYF,TGTGCCAGCAGTTTATCCGGGACAGTGCACTACGAGCAGTACTTC
.,TRBJ2-5,.,TRBV10-2,CASSAQGGRETQYF,TGCGCCAGCAGTGCCCAAGGGGGGCGGGAGACCCAGTACTTC
.,TRBJ1-3,.,TRBV14,CASSPNGAGGNTIYF,TGTGCCAGCAGCCCTAATGGCGCTGGAGGAAACACCATATATTTT
.,TRBJ2-7,.,TRBV4-2,CASSQAGEPYEQYF,TGTGCCAGCAGCCAAGCGGGAGAACCCTACGAGCAGTACTTC
.,TRBJ2-7,once,TRBV9,CASSVDSHGSGQNYEQYF,TGTGCCAGCAGCGTAGATAGCCATGGATCCGGACAGAACTACGAGCAGTACTTC
.,TRBJ2-3,.,TRBV5-6,CASSPGHLSGDTQYF,TGTGCCAGCTCACCGGGACACCTCTCCGGAGATACGCAGTATTTT
TRBD2,TRBJ2-1,.,TRBV10-1,CASSPLAGTNNEQFF,TGCGCCAGCAGTCCACTAGCGGGAACGAACAATGAGCAGTTCTTC
TRBD1,TRBJ2-6,.,TRBV27,CASSSTGAGANVLTF,TGTGCCAGCAGTTCTACAGGGGCTGGGGCCAACGTCCTGACTTTC
.,TRBJ1-1,.,TRBV7-2,CASSFRQLNTEAFF,TGTGCCAGCAGCTTCAGGCAGCTGAACACTGAAGCTTTCTTT
.,TRBJ1-1,.,TRBV6-5,CASSYPGPEAFF,TGTGCCAGCAGTTACCCGGGACCTGAAGCTTTCTTT
.,TRBJ2-3,.,TRBV27,CASRPRGSPYGGDTQYF,TGTGCCAGCAGACCAAGGGGCTCACCCTATGGGGGAGATACGCAGTATTTT
TRBD2,TRBJ2-1,.,TRBV6-1,CASSESLAGNYNEQFF,TGTGCCAGCAGTGAGTCCCTAGCGGGGAACTACAATGAGCAGTTCTTC
.,TRBJ2-2,.,TRBV6-5,CASSYSTGELFF,TGTGCCAGCAGTTACTCGACCGGGGAGCTGTTTTTT
.,TRBJ1-2,.,TRBV25-1,CASSDIGGTGYGYTF,TGTGCCAGCAGTGATATAGGCGGCACAGGGTATGGCTACACCTTC
.,TRBJ2-3,.,TRBV19,CASSMQGTDTQYF,TGTGCCAGTAGTATGCAGGGGACAGATACGCAGTATTTT
.,TRBJ2-2,.,TRBV5-1,CASSTGTPNTGELFF,TGCGCCAGCAGCACAGGGACACCGAACACCGGGGAGCTGTTTTTT
TRBD2,TRBJ2-1,once,TRBV4-3,CASSQEGDGSGIYNEQFF,TGCGCCAGCAGCCAAGAAGGCGATGGTAGCGGGATCTACAATGAGCAGTTCTTC
.,TRBJ2-7,.,TRBV4-3,CASSQEPGTSYEQYF,TGCGCCAGCAGCCAAGAGCCCGGGACTTCCTACGAGCAGTACTTC
TRBD2,TRBJ2-2,.,TRBV6-1,CASSGTSGVTGELFF,TGTGCCAGCAGCGGGACTAGCGGGGTCACCGGGGAGCTGTTTTTT
.,TRBJ2-3,.,TRBV11-1,CASSPEDTQYF,TGTGCCAGCAGCCCGGAAGATACGCAGTATTTT
.,TRBJ1-3,.,TRBV6-1,CASTSGGSGNTIYF,TGTGCCAGCACTTCGGGGGGCAGTGGAAACACCATATATTTT
.,TRBJ2-4,.,TRBV7-2,CASSPIGATFQYF,TGTGCCAGCAGCCCCATAGGCGCCACCTTTCAGTACTTC
TRBD1,TRBJ2-7,.,TRBV4-1,CASSQQGAITYEQYF,TGCGCCAGCAGCCAACAGGGGGCCATAACCTACGAGCAGTACTTC
.,TRBJ2-2,.,TRBV28,CATGAQANTGELFF,TGTGCCACGGGGGCACAAGCGAACACCGGGGAGCTGTTTTTT
.,TRBJ1-1,.,TRBV5-1,CASSLYVDTEAFF,TGCGCCAGCAGCTTGTACGTCGACACTGAAGCTTTCTTT
TRBD2,TRBJ2-3,.,TRBV5-1,CASSLGSSGSGADTQYF,TGCGCCAGCAGCTTGGGTTCTAGCGGGAGCGGTGCAGATACGCAGTATTTT
.,TRBJ2-3,once,TRBV9,CASSVADTQYF,TGTGCCAGCAGCGTGGCAGATACGCAGTATTTT
TRBD2,TRBJ2-1,.,TRBV7-2,CASSLRNLAGVDEQFF,TGTGCCAGCAGCCTACGGAATTTAGCGGGGGTGGATGAGCAGTTCTTC